This T cell receptor (beta chain) was captured in a study of regulatory T cells in long-lasting Graves disease. Study outcomes and limitations: In persistent patients, shared public clonotypes (more than 2,500) outnumbered those in new patients (approximately 880).

This clonotype was recorded at least ten times. No antigen is known for it. Regarding time point: newly diagnosed GD, antithyroid drugs for less than 3 months. Researchers made the TCR library from RNA that was extracted from PBMCs. The CDR3 extends over 13 amino acids. With 4 bases removed from V and 4 bases from J, the gap between germline ends came to 7 bases. The germline CDR1 and CDR2 sequences are SEHNR and FQNEAQ (reference sequence). Building the TCR beta libraries relied on iRepertoire HTBI primers, and CDR3 regions underwent Arm-PCR. TCRdb reprocessed the multiplex PCR reads via MiXCR and lists one record per CDR3 protein. The sample has about 540,000 distinct CDR3 sequences, roughly 12% seen once. The same sample was also studied in work on T cells in Graves' hyperthyroidism and ophthalmopathy. That report adds: The HTBI primer set served for first-round RT-PCR of the TCR CDR3. Researchers report that a 13 V-J model separated ophthalmopathy from stable hyperthyroidism.

This TCR was sampled from a man aged 30 to 39 with Graves disease. The chain couples TRBV7-9 to TRBJ2-2, with a weak D call TRBD1 (5 bases). The sequencing here drew on peripheral blood mononuclear cells (PBMCs), taken at new diagnosis, from a patient treated with antithyroid drugs. The chain's CDR3 is CASSSQATGELFF. The CDR3 DNA follows: TGTGCCAGCAGCTCACAGGCCACCGGGGAGCTGTTTTTT.